This T cell receptor (beta chain) comes out of a study of sequential checkpoint blockade in melanoma. Study-wide context: First-line arms were nivolumab then ipilimumab, or the reverse, randomized 1:1. TCRβ was sequenced from DNA of approximately 91 pretreatment tumors. Study observations and caveats: About 30 times likelier clinical benefit followed increased tumor T-cell fraction and clonality.

Treatment of the sample: randomized to nivolumab then ipilimumab (arm A) or the reverse (arm B). About this clone: Its antigen is not known.

The CDR3 spans 16 residues. CDR1 SGHRS and CDR2 YFSETQ come from the germline V gene. V lost 4 bases to trimming and J lost 7 bases; unmatched junction nucleotides: 6. Clones were sequenced by immunoSEQ multiplex PCR, and TCRdb holds only the in-frame ones, with some missing. Here the sample spans about 37,000 clones, more than 25% being singletons. The V and J genes are TRBV5-1 and TRBJ1-6; 12 nucleotides agree with TRBD1. This receptor was taken from a human donor with melanoma. The material sequenced was tumor tissue (inferred from file names), taken from a patient given nivolumab and ipilimumab in sequence. The CDR3 protein is CASSPGTGGTNSPLHF. CDR3 nucleotide sequence: TGCGCCAGCAGCCCCGGGACAGGGGGCACGAATTCACCCCTCCACTTT.